This passage covers 26 T cell receptor beta chains from one sample sequenced in a study of T-cell reconstitution after alpha-beta-depleted transplantation in children (dated by TCRdb to about 2016). The treatment or condition tag for this specimen amounts to: allogeneic hematopoietic cell transplantation with graft depleted of TCRalphabeta T cells and CD19 B cells. Receptor libraries were prepared by PCR. Sequencing used an Illumina HiSeq 2500. TCR libraries were prepared with molecular barcoding, using unique molecular identifiers to normalize TCRbeta repertoire quantification. TCRdb reprocessing: public reads trimmed at Q25 with fastp, clones called with MiXCR, in-frame beta chains kept. One record per CDR3 amino acid sequence lists the most common genes and DNA. The sample records 300,000 to 400,000 distinct CDR3 sequences, approximately 23% of which are singletons. The ten top clones hold 11% of the sample.

The material sequenced was PBMCs, mostly from graft donor cells, taken 180 days after TCRalphabeta/CD19-depleted stem cell transplant. The receptors derive from a male patient younger than 18 who had a stem cell transplant for acute lymphoblastic leukemia, so the T cells may come from the graft donor.

The genes are TRBV19 and TRBJ2-5, with TRBD2 matching 13 bases. Losses at the gene ends were 5 bases for V and 4 bases for J; bases not matched to a gene: 7. The CDR3 consists of 16 residues. CDR1 LNHDA and CDR2 SQIVND come from the germline V gene (reference sequence). The CDR3, as DNA: TGTGCCAGTAGTCCTTGGACTAGCGGGAGAGGAGAGACCCAGTACTTC. Translation: CASSPWTSGRGETQYF.

A few counts support this clonotype. The chain combines TRBV6-5 with TRBJ2-7; unclear D gene. The V gene's germline CDR1 is MNHEY and CDR2 SVGAGI. The CDR3 runs 13 residues. Trimming left V 3 bases short and J 3 bases short, with 9 bases between. CDR3 bases: TGTGCCAGCAGTTATGCGGTTCTCTACGAGCAGTACTTC. It is translated as CASSYAVLYEQYF.

The rearrangement uses TRBV12-3 or TRBV12-4 and TRBJ2-7, with TRBD2 matching over 11 bases. J gave up 5 bases and V 6 bases, and 12 bases lay outside the gene matches. There are 16 residues in the CDR3. CDR3 DNA sequence: TGTGCCAGCAGCCGCCGACTAGCGGGACAATCGAACGAGCAGTACTTC. This gives the protein CASSRRLAGQSNEQYF.

This clonotype came up a few times. The chain links TRBV20-1 to TRBJ2-2; D ambiguous. CDR1 and CDR2 (germline): DFQATT, SNEGSKA (reference sequence). V lost 6 bases and J lost 5, with 19 bases in between. The CDR3 contains 15 residues. The CDR3 here is CSARPRLARTGELFF. CDR3 sequence (DNA): TGCAGTGCCCGCCCTCGCCTGGCCCGTACCGGGGAGCTGTTTTTT.

J is TRBJ2-3 and V is TRBV12-3 or TRBV12-4, with D possibly matching TRBD1 (5 bases). V shed 6 bases and J shed 3 bases, with 16 bases lying between them. The CDR3 is 15 residues long. This chain's CDR3 is CASSLQVAPTDTQYF. In DNA form, the CDR3 reads TGTGCCAGCAGCCTACAGGTCGCGCCGACAGATACGCAGTATTTT.

The count of this clonotype is one. V gene TRBV5-1 combines with J gene TRBJ2-1; possible D gene TRBD1, 6 bases. Germline loops: CDR1 SGHRS, CDR2 YFSETQ. The CDR3 runs to 16 residues. Between the trimmed V and J ends, which lost 2 bases and 0 bases, there was a span of 12 bases. The CDR3 coding sequence is TGCGCCAGCAGCTTACCACAGGGCAGCTCCTACAATGAGCAGTTCTTC. Residues: CASSLPQGSSYNEQFF.

This clonotype was observed a few times. V usage is TRBV9 and J usage is TRBJ2-5; maybe TRBD2 (5 bases). The CDR3 totals 12 residues. CDR1 is SGDLS and CDR2 is YYNGEE in the germline V gene. V was clipped by 1 base and J by 5 bases, with 6 bases between them. The DNA for the CDR3 is TGTGCCAGCAGCGTACCGGGGGAGACCCAGTACTTC. Translating gives CASSVPGETQYF.

The J gene is TRBJ2-7, the V gene TRBV9, with D perhaps TRBD2 (6 bases). The CDR3 runs to 15 residues. Germline CDR1 SGDLS, CDR2 YYNGEE. V shed 0 bases and J shed 4 bases, with 14 bases lying between them. The CDR3 is CASSVGAGRDYEQYF. CDR3 nucleotides: TGTGCCAGCAGCGTAGGGGCCGGGAGAGATTACGAGCAGTACTTC.

This chain links TRBV11-2 with TRBJ2-2; 8 nucleotides agree with TRBD1. Germline CDR1 SGHAT, CDR2 FQNNGV. This CDR3 comprises 18 residues. V shed 0 bases, J shed 5 bases, and the junction held 11 bases outside the gene matches. The CDR3 DNA reads as TGTGCCAGCAGCTTAGACGCCCTCAGGGGGCGAGAAACCGGGGAGCTGTTTTTT. Protein sequence: CASSLDALRGRETGELFF.

This rearrangement joins TRBV6-5 to TRBJ2-7; no definite D call. The V end lost 1 base, the J end lost 3 bases, and 10 bases lay between the germline ends. The CDR3 runs 14 residues. Germline-derived CDR1 and CDR2 are MNHEY and SVGAGI. The CDR3 coding sequence is TGTGCCAGCAGTTACTATGCGGATCACTACGAGCAGTACTTC. It is translated as CASSYYADHYEQYF.

J is TRBJ1-3 and V is TRBV4-1, with D possibly matching TRBD1 (5 bases). Germline CDR1 MGHRA, CDR2 YSYEKL. CDR3 length: 15 amino acids. V lost 7 bases to trimming and J lost 0 bases, with 13 bases between them. The CDR3 region is CASKKGPLSGNTIYF. Here the CDR3 DNA reads TGCGCCAGCAAGAAGGGGCCGCTCTCTGGAAACACCATATATTTT.

This clonotype was seen only a few times. This sequence joins TRBV20-1 and TRBJ2-7; D is undetermined. V was cut by 1 base and J by 2 bases, with 12 bases left in between. This CDR3 is 14 amino acids long. Germline loops: CDR1 DFQATT, CDR2 SNEGSKA (reference sequence). The CDR3 DNA follows: TGCAGTGCTAGAGTCAGGTGGGGTACCTACGAGCAGTACTTC. Translated: CSARVRWGTYEQYF.

The CDR3: CSVDGQEGETQYF. CDR3 DNA: TGCAGCGTTGACGGACAGGAGGGGGAGACCCAGTACTTC. This chain joins TRBV29-1 and TRBJ2-5; D is possibly TRBD1 (7 bases). With 3 bases removed from V and 5 bases from J, the gap between germline ends came to 13 bases. The CDR3 is made up of 13 amino acids. Germline V gives CDR1 SQVTM, CDR2 ANQGSEA.

This sequence joins TRBV5-6 and TRBJ1-4, with 9 positions matching TRBD1. Per the germline V gene, CDR1 is SGHDT and CDR2 is YYEEEE. V gave up 0 bases and J gave up 4 bases; unmatched junction bases: 13. The length of the CDR3 is 19 residues. CDR3 in amino acids: CASSLVKVGQGRGNEKLFF. The CDR3 DNA reads TGTGCCAGCAGCTTGGTCAAGGTGGGACAGGGACGCGGTAATGAAAAACTGTTTTTT.

The chain links TRBV5-1 to TRBJ2-5; a weak D match, TRBD1 (7 bases). CDR1 and CDR2 from the germline V gene are SGHRS and YFSETQ. V gave up 4 bases and J gave up 3 bases, with 22 bases separating them. The CDR3 runs 17 residues. DNA for the CDR3: TGCGCCAGCAGCGCGGGGAACAGGGGCGGTAGAGAAGAGACCCAGTACTTC. Its translation is CASSAGNRGGREETQYF.

The chain is built from TRBV5-4 and TRBJ1-2; 7 nucleotides match TRBD1. The germline V gene encodes CDR1 SGHNT and CDR2 YYREEE (reference sequence). CDR3 length: 15 amino acids. J was trimmed by 4 bases and V by 2 bases; bases with no gene match: 8. The CDR3 bases are TGTGCCAGCAGCTTTAGAGGGGGCGCGACCTATGGCTACACCTTC. Its translation: CASSFRGGATYGYTF.

There are many counts of this clonotype. The chain uses TRBV9 and TRBJ2-3, with a tentative D call TRBD2 (6 bases). CDR3 length: 16 amino acids. The germline V gene encodes CDR1 SGDLS and CDR2 YYNGEE. Between the trimmed V and J ends, which lost 1 base and 0 bases, there was a span of 12 bases. DNA of the CDR3: TGTGCCAGCAGCGTAATGGAGCGGGCTAGCACAGATACGCAGTATTTT. This translates into CASSVMERASTDTQYF. The entire variable domain, with the rest obtained from reference TRBV9 and TRBJ2-3, is as follows: DSGVTQTPKHLITATGQRVTLRCSPRSGDLSVYWYQQSLDQGLQFLIQYYNGEERAKGNILERFSAQQFPDLHSELNLSSLELGDSALYFCASSVMERASTDTQYFGPGTRLTVL.

This clonotype was observed a few times. The rearrangement joins TRBV20-1 to TRBJ2-1; perhaps TRBD2 as D (6 bases). The germline V gene encodes CDR1 DFQATT and CDR2 SNEGSKA (reference sequence). The CDR3 loop spans 14 amino acids. Deletions cut 3 bases from V and 5 bases from J, with 14 bases between. The CDR3 DNA sequence: TGCAGTGCTAGGGGACGGGGGATCAACAATGAGCAGTTCTTC. It translates to CSARGRGINNEQFF.

Many counts were recorded for this clonotype. The CDR3 is CASSFDSGKGSYEQYF. CDR3 DNA: TGCGCCAGCAGCTTTGACTCAGGGAAGGGGTCCTACGAGCAGTACTTC. V is TRBV5-1 and J is TRBJ2-7; a possible D gene is TRBD1 (5 bases). Trimming took off 2 bases at V and 1 base at J, with 16 bases between the two ends. This CDR3 spans 16 amino acids. Per germline, CDR1 SGHRS and CDR2 YFSETQ.

The V gene is TRBV24-1, the J gene TRBJ2-2, with 7 bases lining up with TRBD1. J gave up 4 bases and V 2 bases, and 6 bases lay outside the gene matches. This CDR3 has 16 amino acids. Germline CDR1 is KGHDR and CDR2 is SFDVKD. The CDR3 bases are TGTGCCACCAGTGATTACCAGGGGGTAGGCACCGGGGAGCTGTTTTTT. Its translation: CATSDYQGVGTGELFF.

V is TRBV5-1 and J is TRBJ1-6; TRBD1 agrees at 8 bases. The CDR3 sequence is 15 residues long. Germline CDR1 and CDR2: SGHRS and YFSETQ. J gave up 8 bases and V 3 bases, and 7 bases lay outside the gene matches. The CDR3 protein is CASSWTGMGDSPLHF. As DNA, the CDR3 is TGCGCCAGCAGCTGGACAGGGATGGGTGATTCACCCCTCCACTTT.

This clonotype turned up a few times. The rearrangement uses TRBV7-3 and TRBJ1-1, with D possibly being TRBD1 (6 bases). The CDR3 has 16 amino acids. Germline CDR1 SGHTA, CDR2 FQGTGA. Trimming left V 7 bases short and J 1 base short, with 19 bases between. Here the CDR3 reads CASTLFGGAQNTEAFF. CDR3 sequence (DNA): TGTGCCAGCACCCTCTTCGGGGGGGCGCAGAACACTGAAGCTTTCTTT.

This sequence joins TRBV2 and TRBJ2-2, with 13 bases identical to TRBD2. The CDR3 loop spans 14 amino acids. Germline CDR1 and CDR2: SNHLY and FYNNEI. The ends lost 6 bases at V and 5 bases at J; junction bases unmatched: 0. The CDR3 DNA reads TGTGCCAGCAGGGGACTAGCGGGAACCGGGGAGCTGTTTTTT. This gives the protein CASRGLAGTGELFF. Full variable domain (rest looked up from reference TRBV2 and TRBJ2-2): EPEVTQTPSHQVTQMGQEVILRCVPISNHLYFYWYRQILGQKVEFLVSFYNNEISEKSEIFDDQFSVERPDGSNFTLKIRSTKLEDSAMYFCASRGLAGTGELFFGEGSRLTVL.

The J gene is TRBJ2-1, the V gene TRBV5-1; 7 bases fit TRBD2. The CDR3 runs to 16 residues. CDR1 is SGHRS and CDR2 is YFSETQ in the germline V gene. Trimming took 2 bases from V and 1 from J; bases not matched to a gene: 6. The CDR3 region is CASSFPSGGSYNEQFF. CDR3 DNA sequence: TGCGCCAGCAGCTTCCCTAGCGGAGGATCCTACAATGAGCAGTTCTTC.

This clonotype turned up a few times. The chain joins TRBV20-1 to TRBJ1-3, with 9 nucleotides matching TRBD1. The CDR3 spans 15 residues. V lost 6 bases and J lost 4; bases outside the gene matches: 10. The germline gives CDR1 DFQATT, CDR2 SNEGSKA (reference sequence). The CDR3 nucleotides are TGCAGTGCACCCGATACAGGGGGCGTCGGAAACACCATATATTTT. It specifies CSAPDTGGVGNTIYF.

The V call is TRBV10-3, the J call TRBJ2-1; D remains ambiguous. V lost 2 bases and J lost 8, with 10 bases in between. The CDR3 covers 13 residues. Germline V gene data show CDR1 as ENHRY and CDR2 as SYGVKD. The CDR3 DNA sequence: TGTGCCATCAGTGAGGGGTGGGAAGATGAGCAGTTCTTC. It codes for CAISEGWEDEQFF.